The 24 T cell receptor beta chains given below trace back to one sample, sequenced in a study of TIL therapy for anti-PD-1-resistant metastatic lung cancer. Time point here: pre-treatment sample, taken before nivolumab and TIL therapy. Sequencing used immunoSEQ v3. The protocol was immunoSEQ multiplex PCR, while the TCRdb copy is restricted to in-frame clones and leaves out a portion. The data show tens of thousands of clones, with roughly 70% seen just once and 1.5% to 2% held by the top ten. Sequenced here: blood, sampled at baseline. The receptors were sampled from a person between 25 and 79 years old with non-small cell lung cancer.

J is TRBJ2-1 and V is TRBV7-3; 10 bases agree with TRBD1. The V and J ends lost 4 bases and 10 bases, in that order; junction bases with no gene match: 4. Germline loops: CDR1 SGHTA, CDR2 FQGTGA. The CDR3 sequence is 13 residues long. CDR3 DNA: TGTGCCAGCAGCTCCGGACAGGGGGGCGAGCAGTTCTTC. It is translated as CASSSGQGGEQFF.

The chain has TRBV2 and TRBJ1-1; maybe TRBD1 (5 bases). With 4 bases removed from V and 4 bases from J, the gap between germline ends came to 10 bases. There are 13 residues in the CDR3. CDR1 is SNHLY and CDR2 is FYNNEI in the germline V gene. CDR3 sequence reads: CASSVKGRTEAFF. CDR3 coding DNA: TGTGCCAGCAGTGTCAAGGGGCGCACTGAAGCTTTCTTT.

This rearrangement joins TRBV28 to TRBJ1-2; maybe TRBD1 (6 bases). Germline V gives CDR1 MDHEN, CDR2 SYDVKM. The CDR3 has 15 amino acids. Between the trimmed V and J ends, which lost 3 bases and 6 bases, there was a span of 17 bases. CDR3 coding DNA: TGTGCCAGCAGTTTGGGGGCTCCAGGGACTAATGGCTACACCTTC. Residues: CASSLGAPGTNGYTF.

V usage is TRBV28 and J usage is TRBJ1-5; D possibly corresponds to TRBD1 (6 bases). The CDR3 has 15 residues. The germline V gene has CDR1 MDHEN and CDR2 SYDVKM. V dropped 7 bases and J dropped 4 bases, with 17 bases sitting between them. The CDR3 sequence is CASTLGGGLNQPQHF. CDR3 DNA: TGTGCCAGCACCCTCGGGGGGGGCCTAAATCAGCCCCAGCATTTT.

The count of this clone is one. V and J are TRBV15 and TRBJ1-5; TRBD1 matches 9 bases. The length of the CDR3 is 15 residues. Germline V gene sequence: CDR1 LNHNV, CDR2 YYDKDF (reference sequence). V lost 5 bases and J lost 5; bases outside the gene matches: 7. CDR3 DNA sequence: TGTGCCACCAGCGTACAGGGGGCGAAGTATCAGCCCCAGCATTTT. Translation: CATSVQGAKYQPQHF.

This chain connects TRBV11-2 to TRBJ1-1; D remains unclear. Germline CDR1 reads SGHAT; CDR2 reads FQNNGV. Trimming took off 2 bases at V and 3 bases at J, with 4 bases between the two ends. The CDR3 is 12 residues long. The CDR3 coding sequence is TGTGCCAGCAGCTTATTCGACACTGAAGCTTTCTTT. Its translation is CASSLFDTEAFF.

This chain joins TRBV29-1 and TRBJ2-7; 7 nucleotides align to TRBD1. V shed 6 bases, J shed 5 bases, and the junction held 4 bases outside the gene matches. The V gene's germline CDR1 is SQVTM and CDR2 ANQGSEA. CDR3 length: 11 residues. The CDR3 DNA sequence: TGCAGCGTCGGACAGGTGAACGAGCAGTACTTC. Translation: CSVGQVNEQYF.

The gene calls are TRBV11-2 and TRBJ2-5, with TRBD2 as a possible D gene (7 bases). This CDR3 comprises 14 residues. Per germline, CDR1 SGHAT and CDR2 FQNNGV. Trimming removed 2 bases from V and 7 bases from J, with 14 bases in between. In DNA form, the CDR3 reads TGTGCCAGCAGCTTATCCGGGGGGCCAAGGACCCAGTACTTC. Its translation: CASSLSGGPRTQYF.

The rearrangement links TRBV13 to TRBJ2-7, with TRBD2 matching over 9 bases. With 4 bases clipped from V and 3 bases from J, the junction kept 10 bases outside the gene matches. CDR1 and CDR2 (germline): PRHDT, FYEKMQ (reference sequence). CDR3 length: 16 residues. The CDR3 protein is CASSSQLAGTDYEQYF. CDR3 DNA: TGTGCCAGCAGCTCGCAACTAGCGGGTACAGACTACGAGCAGTACTTC.

The J gene is TRBJ2-5, the V gene TRBV2; 8 nucleotides align to TRBD1. V lost 6 bases to trimming and J lost 5 bases; unmatched junction nucleotides: 8. The CDR3 runs to 14 residues. Germline V gives CDR1 SNHLY, CDR2 FYNNEI. Here the CDR3 reads CASRATGGGETQYF. For the CDR3, the DNA is TGTGCCAGCAGAGCCACAGGGGGTGGGGAGACCCAGTACTTC.

The chain carries TRBV30 and TRBJ2-7; 7 bases are shared with TRBD1. The CDR3 loop spans 12 amino acids. The junction had 2 bases not matched to a gene; V was cut back by 4 bases and J by 2 bases. Per the germline V gene, CDR1 is GTSNPN and CDR2 is SVGIG (reference sequence). The CDR3 DNA follows: TGTGCCTGGACTACAGGGGCCTACGAGCAGTACTTC. Its protein product is CAWTTGAYEQYF.

This clone was seen a handful of times. V is TRBV18 and J is TRBJ1-2, with 8 bases aligning to TRBD1. Trimming cost V 4 bases and J 2 bases; bases outside gene matches: 3. Per the germline V gene, CDR1 is KGHSH and CDR2 is LQKENI. The length of the CDR3 is 14 residues. CDR3 loop: CASSLGQGNYGYTF. CDR3 nucleotide sequence: TGTGCCAGCTCACTCGGACAGGGAAACTATGGCTACACCTTC.

The chain couples TRBV7-6 to TRBJ2-7; D is unclear. The CDR3 runs 13 residues. Trimming took 0 bases from V and 7 from J, leaving 10 bases between them. Germline lookup yields CDR1 SGHVS and CDR2 FNYEAQ. CDR3 loop: CASSLADRLEQYF. The CDR3 bases are TGTGCCAGCAGCTTAGCCGACCGCCTGGAGCAGTACTTC.

This clone was detected only a few times. The chain is built from TRBV18 and TRBJ1-5; TRBD1 might be the D (5 bases). Germline assignment: CDR1 KGHSH and CDR2 LQKENI. The CDR3 has 13 residues. The germline V and J ends were trimmed by 2 bases and 7 bases, with 9 bases remaining between them. The DNA of the CDR3 is TGTGCCAGCTCACCAGGGGCGGAACAGCCCCAGCATTTT. Amino acid sequence: CASSPGAEQPQHF.

The chain is built from TRBV29-1 and TRBJ2-2, with 9 bases aligning to TRBD1. The CDR3 loop spans 16 amino acids. V shed 0 bases and J 1 base; nucleotides not matched to a gene: 3. CDR1 and CDR2 from the germline V gene are SQVTM and ANQGSEA. CDR3 coding DNA: TGCAGCGTTGAAGACCCGACAGGGGGGAACACCGGGGAGCTGTTTTTT. Its protein product is CSVEDPTGGNTGELFF.

V and J are TRBV5-6 and TRBJ2-7; D is possibly TRBD1 (5 bases). Germline CDR1 and CDR2: SGHDT and YYEEEE. The CDR3 consists of 13 residues. Trimming cost V 4 bases and J 1 base, with 9 bases left between them. This CDR3 reads CASSRQRSYEQYF. For the CDR3, the DNA is TGTGCCAGCAGCCGACAGAGATCCTACGAGCAGTACTTC.

The chain is built from TRBV27 and TRBJ2-1; the match to TRBD2 covers 10 bases. Trimming at V came to 4 bases and at J to 1 base, leaving 4 bases not matched to a gene. This CDR3 comprises 16 residues. CDR1 MNHEY and CDR2 SMNVEV come from the germline V gene (reference sequence). This chain's CDR3 is CASSSRTSGSYNEQFF. DNA of the CDR3: TGTGCCAGCAGTTCAAGGACTAGCGGTTCCTACAATGAGCAGTTCTTC.

V gene TRBV5-1 combines with J gene TRBJ1-2; possibly TRBD1 for D (5 bases). Germline V gives CDR1 SGHRS, CDR2 YFSETQ. With 0 bases removed from V and 6 bases from J, the gap between germline ends came to 18 bases. The CDR3 has 16 residues. For the CDR3, the DNA is TGCGCCAGCAGCTTGGGAAGCGCCAGGGATTTGGATGGCTACACCTTC. Its translation: CASSLGSARDLDGYTF.

This clone has a single count. The V call is TRBV7-2, the J call TRBJ2-7, with 11 bases lining up with TRBD1. The CDR3 extends over 16 amino acids. The trim removed 3 bases at V and 5 bases at J, leaving 9 bases unmatched. The germline gives CDR1 SGHTA, CDR2 FQGNSA. The CDR3 DNA sequence: TGTGCCAGCAGCTTGGCACCGGGACAGGGGGGGAACGAGCAGTACTTC. Its translation is CASSLAPGQGGNEQYF.

This chain uses TRBV6-5 with TRBJ2-7; D is possibly TRBD2 (5 bases). The CDR3 totals 12 residues. V lost 2 bases and J lost 5, with 7 bases in between. The germline gives CDR1 MNHEY, CDR2 SVGAGI. The CDR3 DNA reads TGTGCCAGCAGTTACGGGAGAGACGAGCAGTACTTC. This gives the protein CASSYGRDEQYF.

V and J are TRBV11-2 and TRBJ1-4; D is undetermined. V was clipped by 2 bases and J by 4 bases, with 8 bases between them. Germline V gene sequence: CDR1 SGHAT, CDR2 FQNNGV. The CDR3 runs 14 residues. The CDR3 region is CASSLSSFNEKLFF. The CDR3 DNA sequence: TGTGCCAGCAGCTTATCGTCTTTTAATGAAAAACTGTTTTTT.

This clone was observed a few times. J is TRBJ2-7 and V is TRBV6-5; no clear D gene. The length of the CDR3 is 13 residues. V lost 0 bases, J lost 2 bases, and 5 bases lay in between. Germline CDR1 reads MNHEY; CDR2 reads SVGAGI. The CDR3 DNA follows: TGTGCCAGCAGTTACTCCCAGACCTACGAGCAGTACTTC. It translates to CASSYSQTYEQYF.

The rearrangement links TRBV5-1 to TRBJ2-7; D unclear. V lost 0 bases to trimming and J lost 1 base, with 8 bases between them. The CDR3 has 14 residues. Germline CDR1 is SGHRS and CDR2 is YFSETQ. CDR3 DNA sequence: TGCGCCAGCAGCTTGGACAGTCTTTCCTACGAGCAGTACTTC. Encoded protein: CASSLDSLSYEQYF.

This clone has a single count. V is TRBV13 and J is TRBJ2-3; D is possibly TRBD2 (5 bases). V shed 0 bases and J shed 3 bases, with 7 bases lying between them. Germline loops: CDR1 PRHDT, CDR2 FYEKMQ (reference sequence). The length of the CDR3 is 14 residues. The CDR3, as DNA: TGTGCCAGCAGCTTAGGCCCGGGGACAGATACGCAGTATTTT. It translates to CASSLGPGTDTQYF.